The 10 T cell receptor beta chains below all came from one sample that was sequenced in a study of T cell clonality in common variable immunodeficiency. Assay: immunoSEQ multiplex PCR; the TCRdb copy retains only in-frame clones and omits some. The sample counts fewer than 60,000 clones, none seen once; the ten largest own about 2%. Sequencing was carried out using peripheral blood mononuclear cells. These receptors were collected from a person aged 18-69 years in good health.

This clone was seen many times. The CDR3 is cut off 3 residues early in the read; its end comes from the germline J gene. This chain connects TRBV28 to TRBJ2-3; perhaps TRBD2 as D (5 bases). The CDR3 has 18 residues. In germline, CDR1 is MDHEN, CDR2 SYDVKM. The V gene lost 6 bases and the J gene lost 0 bases, with 22 bases spanning the gap. CDR3: CASSFPEPARGSTDTQYF. The CDR3 bases that were read are TGTGCCAGCAGCTTTCCAGAACCCGCCCGGGGAAGCACAGATACG.

This clone was seen more than once but under ten times. The DNA ends 3 residues before the CDR3 does, and the rest of the CDR3 is filled in from the germline J gene. This chain uses TRBV18 with TRBJ2-7; TRBD1 might be the D (5 bases). This CDR3 spans 15 amino acids. Germline CDR1 KGHSH, CDR2 LQKENI. The V and J ends lost 0 bases and 5 bases respectively, with 14 bases between them. The CDR3 here is CASSPPSQVHDEQYF. The sequenced part of the CDR3 DNA is TGTGCCAGCTCACCACCCTCACAGGTTCACGACGAG.

This clone was detected many times. The DNA ends 3 residues before the CDR3 does, and the rest of the CDR3 is filled in from the germline J gene. The chain couples TRBV19 to TRBJ1-1; the D gene is possibly TRBD1 (6 bases). This CDR3 contains 15 residues. Germline V CDR1 and CDR2: LNHDA, SQIVND (reference sequence). Trimming left V 7 bases short and J 3 bases short, with 18 bases between. CDR3 DNA (partial): TGTGCCAGTACCCTAGTTTTGGGGGCGGACACTGAA. It is translated as CASTLVLGADTE. The CDR3, in full, reads CASTLVLGADTEAFF. Looking up the rest from reference TRBV19 and TRBJ1-1 gives the full variable domain: DGGITQSPKYLFRKEGQNVTLSCEQNLNHDAMYWYRQDPGQGLRLIYYSQIVNDFQKGDIAEGYSVSREKKESFPLTVTSAQKNPTAFYLCASTLVLGADTEAFFGQGTRLTVV.

This clone was seen repeatedly, ten times or more. The CDR3 is cut off 3 residues early in the read; its end comes from the germline J gene. The chain uses TRBV10-3 and TRBJ2-7, with 7 positions matching TRBD1. Germline-derived CDR1 and CDR2 are ENHRY and SYGVKD. V dropped 6 bases and J dropped 1; count of bases not matched to a gene: 9. The CDR3 runs 15 residues. The DNA read from the CDR3 is TGTGCCATCAGCGCGTCGGACAGGCTATCCTACGAG. This codes for CAISASDRLSYE. The whole CDR3 protein is CAISASDRLSYEQYF.

Notes on this clone: The read ends 3 residues before the CDR3 terminus; that terminus is restored from the germline J gene. The J gene is TRBJ1-5, the V gene TRBV10-2; 7 nucleotides line up with TRBD1. CDR3 length: 14 amino acids. Germline CDR1 is WSHSY and CDR2 is SAAADI. The V gene end was trimmed by 6 bases and the J gene end by 5 bases; junction bases not matched to a gene: 7. The covered CDR3 bases are TGCGCCAGCAGACCACAGGGGATTCATCAGCCC. Its protein product is CASRPQGIHQP. The whole CDR3 region reads CASRPQGIHQPQHF.

Worth noting for this clone: The CDR3 end falls 3 residues outside the read, so it is completed with the germline J gene. The chain couples TRBV30 to TRBJ1-6, with a weak D call TRBD1 (5 bases). V lost 6 bases, J lost 6 bases, and 12 bases lay in between. Germline CDR1 and CDR2: GTSNPN and SVGIG (reference sequence). This CDR3 is built from 13 residues. Here the CDR3 reads CACGTGGNSPLHF. CDR3 DNA (partial): TGTGCCTGTGGGACTGGAGGTAATTCACCC.

The table lists this clone with a few counts. Read sequence stops 3 residues before the CDR3 end, and the germline J gene provides the missing end. V and J are TRBV11-3 and TRBJ2-1; possibly TRBD2 for D (6 bases). Germline CDR1 SGHNT, CDR2 YENEEA. Between the trimmed V and J ends, which lost 5 bases and 3 bases, there was a span of 8 bases. This CDR3 is 13 amino acids long. The CDR3 is CASSTGLYNEQFF. The DNA read from the CDR3 is TGTGCCAGCAGCACGGGACTCTACAATGAG.

This clone was observed at least ten times. The CDR3 is cut off 3 residues early in the read; its end comes from the germline J gene. The rearrangement uses TRBV20-1 and TRBJ2-1; 7 bases fit TRBD2. CDR3 size: 16 residues. Germline lookup yields CDR1 DFQATT and CDR2 SNEGSKA (reference sequence). The V and J ends lost 4 bases and 7 bases, in that order; junction bases with no gene match: 16. The CDR3 sequence: CSAIDLLPAGVNEQFF. CDR3 DNA (partial): TGCAGTGCTATAGACTTGCTCCCGGCGGGAGTTAATGAG.

In this sample, this clone turned up a few times. The observed sequence ends 3 residues before the CDR3 terminus, with the missing tail filled in from the germline J gene. The genes are TRBV5-1 and TRBJ2-7; a possible D gene is TRBD2 (6 bases). Trimming left V 2 bases short and J 2 bases short, with 11 bases between. The CDR3 consists of 14 residues. CDR1 SGHRS and CDR2 YFSETQ come from the germline V gene. The CDR3 here is CASSLGEVAYEQYF. The covered CDR3 bases are TGCGCCAGCAGCTTAGGGGAGGTTGCCTACGAG.

This clone was recorded at least ten times. With the read ending 3 residues before the CDR3 end, the germline J gene is used to fill in that end. This rearrangement joins TRBV7-2 to TRBJ2-1, with 7 bases lining up with TRBD2. The CDR3 spans 15 residues. CDR1 is SGHTA, CDR2 FQGNSA, per germline. The junction had 11 bases not matched to a gene; V was cut back by 5 bases and J by 7 bases. The covered CDR3 bases are TGTGCCAGCAGCCCTGGTCTAGCGGAGGGAAATGAG. It encodes CASSPGLAEGNE. The full CDR3 sequence reads CASSPGLAEGNEQFF.